The 28 T cell receptor beta chains given below trace back to one sample, sequenced in a study of blood T cell repertoires in COVID-19. The repertoire was sequenced with immunoSEQ multiplex PCR; TCRdb's copy has only in-frame clones and lacks some. In the table there are fewer than 300,000 clones, approximately 88% of which are singletons. Sequencing used peripheral blood. Receptor source: a human donor with COVID-19, enrolled during active disease. The donor label of this sample is uncertain.

This chain uses TRBV30 with TRBJ1-6; D not certain. The CDR3 contains 14 residues. V was trimmed by 0 bases and J by 8 bases, leaving 11 bases between them. Germline CDR1 GTSNPN, CDR2 SVGIG (reference sequence). CDR3 residues: CAWSVTLRDSPLHF. The CDR3 coding sequence is TGTGCCTGGAGTGTAACCCTGAGGGATTCACCCCTCCACTTT.

To note about this clone: At one boundary the junction diverges from the germline segment, which might be a read error. The chain combines TRBV7-9 with TRBJ2-1; D ambiguous. The CDR3 is 10 amino acids. Germline lookup yields CDR1 SEHNR and CDR2 FQNEAQ (reference sequence). DNA of the CDR3: TGTGCCAGCAGCTCCCGGGTTCTCCTCTTC. Translation: CASSSRVLLF.

V and J are TRBV6-6 and TRBJ2-1, with 9 nucleotides matching TRBD2. This CDR3 is built from 14 residues. Trimming took 5 bases from V and 7 from J; bases not matched to a gene: 6. The V gene's germline CDR1 is MNHNY and CDR2 SVGAGI (reference sequence). CDR3 coding DNA: TGTGCCAGCAGTCCCCGACTAGCGGCTAATGAGCAGTTCTTC. It codes for CASSPRLAANEQFF.

The rearrangement links TRBV5-1 to TRBJ1-5, with TRBD1 matching over 8 bases. Germline CDR1 is SGHRS and CDR2 is YFSETQ. J was trimmed by 6 bases and V by 1 base; bases with no gene match: 3. This CDR3 has 14 amino acids. This CDR3 reads CASSLTGGSQPQHF. As DNA, the CDR3 is TGCGCCAGCAGCTTGACAGGGGGGAGTCAGCCCCAGCATTTT.

This chain links TRBV27 with TRBJ2-2; 7 bases agree with TRBD2. Per the germline V gene, CDR1 is MNHEY and CDR2 is SMNVEV (reference sequence). V was clipped by 4 bases and J by 0 bases; unmatched bases: 5. The CDR3 has 16 residues. The chain's CDR3 is CASSYALAANTGELFF. In nucleotides, the CDR3 is TGTGCCAGCAGTTATGCCCTAGCGGCGAACACCGGGGAGCTGTTTTTT.

This chain connects TRBV9 to TRBJ2-1; a possible D gene is TRBD2 (6 bases). V gave up 4 bases and J gave up 8 bases, with 22 bases separating them. This CDR3 is 16 amino acids long. CDR1 and CDR2 from the germline V gene are SGDLS and YYNGEE. The CDR3 coding sequence is TGTGCCAGCAGCCCACCCGGGACTTTGCTCGCTCATGAGCAGTTCTTC. Its translation is CASSPPGTLLAHEQFF.

The rearrangement joins TRBV4-2 to TRBJ2-3; 9 nucleotides agree with TRBD2. CDR3 size: 17 residues. V was pared by 0 bases and J by 4 bases, with 8 bases of the junction left unmatched. Germline V lookup: CDR1 LGHNA, CDR2 YNFKEQ. CDR3 coding DNA: TGTGCCAGCAGCCAAGATATCTCCGCGGGAGGGCCAGATACGCAGTATTTT. Protein: CASSQDISAGGPDTQYF.

This chain uses TRBV7-2 with TRBJ1-5, with 9 bases identical to TRBD1. The CDR3 totals 15 residues. Germline V CDR1 and CDR2: SGHTA, FQGNSA. J lost 4 bases, V lost 4 bases, and 5 bases had no gene match. The CDR3 spells CASSWTGTGNQPQHF. The CDR3 bases are TGTGCCAGCAGCTGGACCGGGACAGGGAATCAGCCCCAGCATTTT.

The rearrangement links TRBV4-1 to TRBJ1-4, with D unresolved. Trimming took off 4 bases at V and 2 bases at J, with 14 bases between the two ends. Per germline, CDR1 MGHRA and CDR2 YSYEKL. The CDR3 has 16 amino acids. The CDR3 loop is CASSLEALVTNEKLFF. DNA for the CDR3: TGCGCCAGCAGCCTCGAAGCTTTAGTTACTAATGAAAAACTGTTTTTT.

With respect to this clone: The identical CDR3 is also encoded by other nucleotide sequences in the sample. The V call is TRBV12-3 or TRBV12-4, the J call TRBJ2-1; no clear D. The CDR3 contains 11 residues. The CDR3 bases are TGTGCGTCCAGCTCCTACAATGAGCAGTTCTTC. Its protein is CASSSYNEQFF.

The rearrangement uses TRBV11-2 and TRBJ1-2, with 7 positions matching TRBD1. The CDR3 has 16 residues. The germline V gene has CDR1 SGHAT and CDR2 FQNNGV. J was trimmed by 0 bases and V by 0 bases; bases with no gene match: 4. The CDR3 here is CASSLDRGPANYGYTF. The DNA of the CDR3 is TGTGCCAGCAGCTTAGATAGGGGGCCAGCTAACTATGGCTACACCTTC. Complete variable domain (other parts from reference TRBV11-2 and TRBJ1-2): EAGVAQSPRYKIIEKRQSVAFWCNPISGHATLYWYQQILGQGPKLLIQFQNNGVVDDSQLPKDRFSAERLKGVDSTLKIQPAKLEDSAVYLCASSLDRGPANYGYTFGSGTRLTVV.

V and J are TRBV10-3 and TRBJ2-3; the match to TRBD2 covers 12 bases. Unmatched junction bases numbered 8, after V lost 11 bases and J lost 5 bases. Germline assignment: CDR1 ENHRY and CDR2 SYGVKD. The CDR3 sequence is 14 residues long. The CDR3 DNA sequence: TGTGCCGCCAGACTAGCGGGAGCAGTAGATACGCAGTATTTT. Protein sequence: CAARLAGAVDTQYF.

The chain employs TRBV4-1 and TRBJ2-5; 10 nucleotides match TRBD2. The CDR3 is 17 amino acids. The V gene end was trimmed by 0 bases and the J gene end by 4 bases; junction bases not matched to a gene: 8. Germline V lookup: CDR1 MGHRA, CDR2 YSYEKL. The CDR3 is CASSQDGLAGARETQYF. The CDR3 nucleotides are TGCGCCAGCAGCCAAGATGGGCTAGCGGGAGCCAGAGAGACCCAGTACTTC.

This chain joins TRBV19 and TRBJ1-2, with D unresolved. The CDR3 is 17 residues long. Trimming took off 3 bases at V and 1 base at J, with 18 bases between the two ends. The germline V gene encodes CDR1 LNHDA and CDR2 SQIVND (reference sequence). The chain's CDR3 is CASSIPSGGSLNYGYTF. The CDR3 nucleotides are TGTGCCAGTAGTATCCCCTCCGGAGGGAGTCTTAACTATGGCTACACCTTC.

V is TRBV6-5 and J is TRBJ1-1, with 10 nucleotides matching TRBD1. From germline, CDR1 is MNHEY and CDR2 SVGAGI. The CDR3 covers 14 residues. Trimming took 6 bases from V and 8 from J; bases not matched to a gene: 9. Here the CDR3 DNA reads TGTGCCAGCAGACTGACAGGGGGCGCAACGGAAGCTTTCTTT. Encoded protein: CASRLTGGATEAFF.

The table lists this clone with a count of one. J is TRBJ2-3 and V is TRBV11-1; D unclear. Germline CDR1 reads SGHAT; CDR2 reads FQDESV (reference sequence). Trimming stripped 1 base from V and 2 bases from J, with 7 bases between. The CDR3 is 14 amino acids. The CDR3 sequence is CASSLVRDTDTQYF. Here the CDR3 DNA reads TGTGCCAGCAGCTTAGTGCGAGACACAGATACGCAGTATTTT.

The rearrangement joins TRBV30 to TRBJ2-7; 8 bases agree with TRBD1. J gave up 12 bases and V 3 bases, and 7 bases lay outside the gene matches. The CDR3 runs to 11 residues. The V gene's germline CDR1 is GTSNPN and CDR2 SVGIG (reference sequence). CDR3 nucleotides: TGTGCCTGGAGCAGGACAGGGCAGTGGTACTTC. Translating gives CAWSRTGQWYF.

For this clone: The same CDR3 can be traced to other DNA sequences in this sample. The chain carries TRBV5-1 and TRBJ2-3, with 9 bases identical to TRBD1. Germline trimming cut 0 bases from V and 0 bases from J; bases unmatched to any gene: 2. Germline lookup yields CDR1 SGHRS and CDR2 YFSETQ. This CDR3 contains 16 residues. This CDR3 reads CASSLAGQGSTDTQYF. CDR3 bases: TGCGCCAGCAGCTTGGCCGGACAGGGGAGCACAGATACGCAGTATTTT.

In its sample, this clone was seen a few times. This sample also contains other DNA sequences that code for the same CDR3. V gene TRBV7-9 combines with J gene TRBJ2-1; 7 nucleotides line up with TRBD2. The V and J ends lost 0 bases and 4 bases, in that order; junction bases with no gene match: 0. This CDR3 spans 14 amino acids. The germline V gene encodes CDR1 SEHNR and CDR2 FQNEAQ (reference sequence). CDR3 protein: CASSLAGGYNEQFF. The DNA for the CDR3 is TGTGCCAGCAGCTTAGCGGGAGGGTACAATGAGCAGTTCTTC.

This chain connects TRBV10-3 to TRBJ2-1, with 8 nucleotides matching TRBD1. Germline V gives CDR1 ENHRY, CDR2 SYGVKD. Trimming at V came to 4 bases and at J to 7 bases, leaving 0 bases not matched to a gene. The CDR3 totals 12 residues. The CDR3 protein is CAISGTGNEQFF. The CDR3 DNA follows: TGTGCCATCAGTGGGACAGGGAATGAGCAGTTCTTC.

This chain connects TRBV7-2 to TRBJ1-5; 7 bases align to TRBD1. J was trimmed by 7 bases and V by 7 bases; bases with no gene match: 10. The CDR3 covers 14 residues. Germline V gene lookup returns CDR1 SGHTA and CDR2 FQGNSA. The CDR3 is CASNPGQEGQPQHF. Written as DNA, the CDR3 is TGTGCCAGCAACCCAGGACAGGAAGGCCAGCCCCAGCATTTT.

V is TRBV28 and J is TRBJ1-5, with 7 bases that match TRBD1. Germline V lookup: CDR1 MDHEN, CDR2 SYDVKM. The ends lost 3 bases at V and 5 bases at J; junction bases unmatched: 10. There are 16 residues in the CDR3. The CDR3 region is CASSFNGQDLDQPQHF. The CDR3 bases are TGTGCCAGCAGTTTTAACGGACAGGATTTGGATCAGCCCCAGCATTTT.

The rearrangement links TRBV6-5 to TRBJ2-5; TRBD2 matches 10 bases. The germline V gene encodes CDR1 MNHEY and CDR2 SVGAGI. With 4 bases clipped from V and 6 bases from J, the junction kept 8 bases outside the gene matches. CDR3 length equals 15 residues. Here the CDR3 DNA reads TGTGCCAGCAGTTCCCCTAGCGGGAGAGGGAAGACCCAGTACTTC. It yields the protein CASSSPSGRGKTQYF.

The gene calls are TRBV5-1 and TRBJ2-2; 7 positions match TRBD2. Trimming cost V 2 bases and J 3 bases; bases outside gene matches: 7. Germline CDR1 is SGHRS and CDR2 is YFSETQ. This CDR3 is built from 16 residues. The CDR3 DNA follows: TGCGCCAGCAGCTTTTCGTGGGAGGGCCACACCGGGGAGCTGTTTTTT. Protein sequence: CASSFSWEGHTGELFF.

V is TRBV28 and J is TRBJ2-7, with 7 nucleotides matching TRBD1. This CDR3 has 12 amino acids. The V segment lost 6 bases and the J segment 5 bases; nucleotides outside the gene matches: 4. The germline CDR1 and CDR2 sequences are MDHEN and SYDVKM. The CDR3 sequence is CASRVGGNEQYF. As DNA, the CDR3 is TGTGCCAGCAGGGTAGGGGGCAACGAGCAGTACTTC.

The chain links TRBV6-5 to TRBJ2-4; 10 nucleotides agree with TRBD1. The CDR3 totals 15 residues. The V gene's germline CDR1 is MNHEY and CDR2 SVGAGI. V dropped 2 bases and J dropped 7; count of bases not matched to a gene: 5. CDR3 bases: TGTGCCAGCAGTTACCGCCGGACAGGGGGGAACATTCAGTACTTC. Protein: CASSYRRTGGNIQYF.

This sequence joins TRBV10-3 and TRBJ2-1; 7 bases fit TRBD2. CDR1 ENHRY and CDR2 SYGVKD come from the germline V gene. This CDR3 contains 12 residues. Trimming cost V 10 bases and J 10 bases; bases outside gene matches: 10. Here the CDR3 reads CATSGGSEEQFF. The CDR3 DNA sequence: TGTGCCACTAGCGGAGGTTCGGAGGAGCAGTTCTTC.

The chain uses TRBV20-1 and TRBJ1-2; weak D call: TRBD1 (5 bases). Trimming took off 3 bases at V and 10 bases at J, with 18 bases between the two ends. Germline assignment: CDR1 DFQATT and CDR2 SNEGSKA (reference sequence). The CDR3 runs to 13 residues. CDR3 residues: CSASRGEGSSYTF. The CDR3 bases are TGCAGTGCTAGTCGGGGGGAGGGCAGTTCCTACACCTTC.